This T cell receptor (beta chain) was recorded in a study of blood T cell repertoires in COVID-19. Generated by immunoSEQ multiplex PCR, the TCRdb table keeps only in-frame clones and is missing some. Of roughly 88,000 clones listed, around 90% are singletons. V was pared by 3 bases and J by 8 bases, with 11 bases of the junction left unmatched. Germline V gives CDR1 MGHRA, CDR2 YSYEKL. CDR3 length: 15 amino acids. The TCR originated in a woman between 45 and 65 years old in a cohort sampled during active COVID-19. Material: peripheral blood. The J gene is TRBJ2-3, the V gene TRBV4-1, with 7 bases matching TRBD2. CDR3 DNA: TGCGCCAGCAGCCAGGTAGTTAGCGGGTCCGGTACGCAGTATTTT. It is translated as CASSQVVSGSGTQYF.